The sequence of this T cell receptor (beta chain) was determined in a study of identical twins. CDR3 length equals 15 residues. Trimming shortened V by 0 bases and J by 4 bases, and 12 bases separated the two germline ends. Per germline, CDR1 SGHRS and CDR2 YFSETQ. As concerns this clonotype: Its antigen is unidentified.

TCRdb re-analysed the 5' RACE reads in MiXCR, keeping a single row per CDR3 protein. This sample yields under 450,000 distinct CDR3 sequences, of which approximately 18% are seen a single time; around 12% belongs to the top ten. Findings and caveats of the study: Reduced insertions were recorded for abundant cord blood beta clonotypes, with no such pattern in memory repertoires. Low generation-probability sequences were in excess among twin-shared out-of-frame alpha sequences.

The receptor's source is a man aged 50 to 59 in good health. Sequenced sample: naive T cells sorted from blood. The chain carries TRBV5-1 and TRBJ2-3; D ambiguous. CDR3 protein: CASSLAGRGPDTQYF. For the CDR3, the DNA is TGCGCCAGCAGCTTGGCCGGCAGAGGACCAGATACGCAGTATTTT.